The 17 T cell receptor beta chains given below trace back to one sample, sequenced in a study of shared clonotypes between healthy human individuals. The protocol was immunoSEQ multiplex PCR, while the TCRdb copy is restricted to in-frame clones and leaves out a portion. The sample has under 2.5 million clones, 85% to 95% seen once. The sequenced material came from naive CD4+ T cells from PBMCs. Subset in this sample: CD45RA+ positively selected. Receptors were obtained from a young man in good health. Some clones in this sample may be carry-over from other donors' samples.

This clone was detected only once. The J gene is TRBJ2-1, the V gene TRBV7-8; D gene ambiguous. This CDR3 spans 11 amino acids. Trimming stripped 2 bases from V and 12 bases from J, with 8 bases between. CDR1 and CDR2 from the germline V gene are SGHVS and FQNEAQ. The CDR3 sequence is CASSLRGGQFF. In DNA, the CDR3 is TGTGCCAGCAGCTTACGTGGTGGGCAGTTCTTC.

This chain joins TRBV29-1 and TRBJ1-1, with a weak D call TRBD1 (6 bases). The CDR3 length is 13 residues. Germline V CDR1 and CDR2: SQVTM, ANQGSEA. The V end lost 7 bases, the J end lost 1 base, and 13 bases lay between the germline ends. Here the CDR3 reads CSAGGQSNTEAFF. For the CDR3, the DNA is TGCAGCGCGGGGGGGCAGTCGAACACTGAAGCTTTCTTT.

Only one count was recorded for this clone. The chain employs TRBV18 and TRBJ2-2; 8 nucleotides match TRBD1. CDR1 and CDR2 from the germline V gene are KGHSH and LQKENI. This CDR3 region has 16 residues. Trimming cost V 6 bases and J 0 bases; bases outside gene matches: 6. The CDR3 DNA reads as TGTGCCAGCTCTCCTGGGACAGGCCCGAACACCGGGGAGCTGTTTTTT. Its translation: CASSPGTGPNTGELFF.

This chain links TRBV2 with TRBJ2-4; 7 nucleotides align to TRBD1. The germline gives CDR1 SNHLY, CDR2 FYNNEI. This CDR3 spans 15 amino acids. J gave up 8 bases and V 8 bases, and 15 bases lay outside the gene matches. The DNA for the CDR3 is TGTGCCAGCTCCCGCCTCCCCACAGGGGTCGACATTCAGTACTTC. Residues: CASSRLPTGVDIQYF.

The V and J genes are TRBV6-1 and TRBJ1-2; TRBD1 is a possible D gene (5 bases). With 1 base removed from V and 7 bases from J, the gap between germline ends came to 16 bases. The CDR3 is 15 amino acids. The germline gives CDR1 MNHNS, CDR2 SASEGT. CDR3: CASSEEAGRGVGYTF. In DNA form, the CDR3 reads TGTGCCAGCAGTGAAGAAGCAGGTCGAGGGGTTGGCTACACCTTC.

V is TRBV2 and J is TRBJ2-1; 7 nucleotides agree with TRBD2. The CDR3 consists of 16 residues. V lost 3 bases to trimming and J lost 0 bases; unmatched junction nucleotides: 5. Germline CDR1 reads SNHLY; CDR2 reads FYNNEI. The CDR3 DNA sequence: TGTGCCAGCAGTGACCCCTCGGGAGGCTCCTACAATGAGCAGTTCTTC. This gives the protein CASSDPSGGSYNEQFF.

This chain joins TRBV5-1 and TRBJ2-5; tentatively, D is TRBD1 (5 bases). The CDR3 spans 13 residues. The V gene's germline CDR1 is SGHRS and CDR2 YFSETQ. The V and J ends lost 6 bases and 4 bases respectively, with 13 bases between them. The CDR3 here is CASTQTVGETQYF. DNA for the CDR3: TGCGCCAGCACGCAGACAGTAGGAGAGACCCAGTACTTC.

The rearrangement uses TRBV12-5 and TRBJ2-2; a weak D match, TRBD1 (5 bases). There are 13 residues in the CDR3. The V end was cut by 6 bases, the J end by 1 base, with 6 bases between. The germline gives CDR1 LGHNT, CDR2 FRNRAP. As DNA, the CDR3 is TGTGCTAGTGGCACAGGGAACACCGGGGAGCTGTTTTTT. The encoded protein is CASGTGNTGELFF. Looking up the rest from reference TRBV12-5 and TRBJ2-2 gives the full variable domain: DARVTQTPRHKVTEMGQEVTMRCQPILGHNTVFWYRQTMMQGLELLAYFRNRAPLDDSGMPKDRFSAEMPDATLATLKIQPSEPRDSAVYFCASGTGNTGELFFGEGSRLTVL.

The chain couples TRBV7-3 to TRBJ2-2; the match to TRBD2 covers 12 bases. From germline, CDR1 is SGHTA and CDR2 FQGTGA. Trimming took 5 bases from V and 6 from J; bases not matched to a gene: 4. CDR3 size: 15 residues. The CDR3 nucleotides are TGTGCCAGCAGCCTAGCGGGAGGGCCCGCCGGGGAGCTGTTTTTT. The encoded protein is CASSLAGGPAGELFF.

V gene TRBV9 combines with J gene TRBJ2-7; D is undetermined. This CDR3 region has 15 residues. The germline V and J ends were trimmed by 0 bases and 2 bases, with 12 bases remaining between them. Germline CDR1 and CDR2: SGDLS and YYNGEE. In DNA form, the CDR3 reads TGTGCCAGCAGCGTAGGCGGCAGCCCGACCTACGAGCAGTACTTC. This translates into CASSVGGSPTYEQYF.

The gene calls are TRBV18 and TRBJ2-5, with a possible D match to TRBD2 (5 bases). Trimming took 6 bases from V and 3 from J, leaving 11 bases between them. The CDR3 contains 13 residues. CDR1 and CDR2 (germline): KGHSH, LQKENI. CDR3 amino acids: CASSPDWKETQYF. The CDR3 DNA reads TGTGCCAGCTCGCCGGACTGGAAAGAGACCCAGTACTTC.

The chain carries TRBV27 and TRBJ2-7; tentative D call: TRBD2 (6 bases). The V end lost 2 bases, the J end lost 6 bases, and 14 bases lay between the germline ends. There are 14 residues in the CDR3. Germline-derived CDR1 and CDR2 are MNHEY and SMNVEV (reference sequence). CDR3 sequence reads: CASSLTGRGFEQYF. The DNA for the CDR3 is TGTGCCAGCAGTTTAACCGGGAGAGGGTTCGAGCAGTACTTC.

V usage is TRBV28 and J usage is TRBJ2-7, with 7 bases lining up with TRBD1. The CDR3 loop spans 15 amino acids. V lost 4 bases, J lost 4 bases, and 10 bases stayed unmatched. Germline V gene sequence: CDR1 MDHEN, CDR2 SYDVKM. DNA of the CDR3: TGTGCCAGCAGTTCATCCCGGGACAGCAGTTACGAGCAGTACTTC. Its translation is CASSSSRDSSYEQYF.

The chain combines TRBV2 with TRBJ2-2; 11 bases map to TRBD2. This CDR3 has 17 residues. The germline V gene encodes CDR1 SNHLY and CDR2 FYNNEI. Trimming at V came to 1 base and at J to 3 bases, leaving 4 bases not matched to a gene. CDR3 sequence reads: CASSEGVLAGDTGELFF. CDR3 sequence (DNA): TGTGCCAGCAGTGAAGGGGTACTAGCGGGAGACACCGGGGAGCTGTTTTTT.

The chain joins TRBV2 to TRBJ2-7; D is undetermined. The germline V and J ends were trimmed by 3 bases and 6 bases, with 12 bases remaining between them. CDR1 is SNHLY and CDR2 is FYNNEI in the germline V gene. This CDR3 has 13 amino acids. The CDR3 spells CASSEYGEGEQYF. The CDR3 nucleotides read TGTGCCAGCAGTGAGTATGGAGAAGGCGAGCAGTACTTC.

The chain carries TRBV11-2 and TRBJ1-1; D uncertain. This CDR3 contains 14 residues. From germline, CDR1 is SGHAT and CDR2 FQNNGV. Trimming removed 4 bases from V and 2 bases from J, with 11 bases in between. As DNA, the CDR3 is TGTGCCAGCAGCTACTCTGAAGGAAACACTGAAGCTTTCTTT. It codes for CASSYSEGNTEAFF.

DNA of the CDR3: TGTGCCAGCAGTGACTCAGCACTCTCCGGGGAGCTGTTTTTT. Encoded protein: CASSDSALSGELFF. The rearrangement links TRBV6-4 to TRBJ2-2; D not certain. CDR3 length equals 14 residues. Germline CDR1 and CDR2: MRHNA and SNTAGT. V lost 0 bases to trimming and J lost 6 bases, with 8 bases between them.